The 9 T cell receptor beta chains listed next were all sequenced from one sample in a study of cytomegalovirus exposure and HLA in healthy donors. PCR primers comprised 60 Vbeta and 13 Jbeta primers. Sequencing used immunoSEQ multiplex PCR; TCRdb keeps in-frame clones, though not all of them. The sample carries approximately 190,000 clones, roughly 84% recorded once. Input material: PBMCs. The origin of the receptors is a woman in her fifties or sixties in good health and CMV-seropositive.

The chain has TRBV4-3 and TRBJ2-1; 13 positions agree with TRBD2. J lost 8 bases, V lost 4 bases, and 8 bases had no gene match. The CDR3 is 16 residues long. Germline V gene lookup returns CDR1 LGHNA and CDR2 YSLEER. CDR3 in amino acids: CASSPNPGLAGYEQFF. DNA for the CDR3: TGCGCCAGCAGCCCCAATCCGGGACTAGCGGGGTATGAGCAGTTCTTC.

The V gene is TRBV6-5, the J gene TRBJ2-7, with D perhaps TRBD1 (6 bases). The CDR3 contains 13 residues. Per the germline V gene, CDR1 is MNHEY and CDR2 is SVGAGI. V lost 6 bases to trimming and J lost 4 bases, with 13 bases between them. The CDR3 here is CASSPGHVYEQYF. DNA for the CDR3: TGTGCCAGCAGCCCGGGACACGTATACGAGCAGTACTTC.

The V gene is TRBV7-9, the J gene TRBJ2-5; TRBD1 matches 9 bases. CDR1 and CDR2 from the germline V gene are SEHNR and FQNEAQ (reference sequence). CDR3 length: 14 amino acids. With V trimmed by 5 bases and J by 7 bases, 8 bases remained unmatched. The CDR3: CASSPRTGAGTQYF. CDR3 nucleotides: TGTGCCAGCAGCCCTAGGACAGGGGCTGGGACCCAGTACTTC.

This clone was detected only once. The rearrangement links TRBV28 to TRBJ2-2, with D uncertain. The CDR3 runs 14 residues. Germline lookup yields CDR1 MDHEN and CDR2 SYDVKM. Trimming took 8 bases from V and 0 from J, leaving 10 bases between them. In nucleotides, the CDR3 is TGTGCCAGCTCCGCGGCAGCGAACACCGGGGAGCTGTTTTTT. Protein product: CASSAAANTGELFF.

The CDR3 region has the DNA TGTGCCAGCAGCCTCGGCGGAGGAGCGGGGGAAAATGAGCAGTTCTTC. Protein sequence: CASSLGGGAGENEQFF. The gene calls are TRBV4-2 and TRBJ2-1, with 8 bases matching TRBD2. Germline CDR1 is LGHNA and CDR2 is YNFKEQ. The CDR3 sequence is 16 residues long. Unmatched junction bases numbered 12, after V lost 4 bases and J lost 7 bases.

V is TRBV5-4 and J is TRBJ2-5, with 9 bases lining up with TRBD1. This CDR3 has 16 amino acids. V lost 4 bases to trimming and J lost 4 bases; unmatched junction nucleotides: 11. Germline CDR1 SGHNT, CDR2 YYREEE (reference sequence). The CDR3: CASSGGTGKVVETQYF. CDR3 DNA sequence: TGTGCCAGCAGCGGGGGGACAGGGAAAGTTGTAGAGACCCAGTACTTC.

The sample holds a few counts of this clone. The rearrangement uses TRBV5-8 and TRBJ2-3; D possibly corresponds to TRBD2 (5 bases). Trimming removed 4 bases at V and 6 bases at J, with 6 bases between. The CDR3 length is 11 residues. Germline V gives CDR1 SGHTS, CDR2 YDEGEE. CDR3 in DNA: TGTGCCAGCAGCCCGGGGGATACGCAGTATTTT. Translating it yields CASSPGDTQYF.

V gene TRBV4-1 combines with J gene TRBJ2-2; maybe TRBD2 (6 bases). There are 14 residues in the CDR3. Deletions cut 0 bases from V and 6 bases from J, with 8 bases between. Looked up from germline, CDR1 is MGHRA and CDR2 is YSYEKL. CDR3 protein: CASSQDRRAGELFF. CDR3 bases: TGCGCCAGCAGCCAAGATAGGAGGGCCGGGGAGCTGTTTTTT.

The V call is TRBV7-2, the J call TRBJ2-5; unclear D gene. The CDR3 consists of 13 residues. V was trimmed by 0 bases and J by 5 bases, leaving 7 bases between them. From germline, CDR1 is SGHTA and CDR2 FQGNSA. CDR3 DNA sequence: TGTGCCAGCAGCTTAGCCTCCGGGGAGACCCAGTACTTC. Residues: CASSLASGETQYF. The full variable domain, with the rest looked up from reference TRBV7-2 and TRBJ2-5, is GAGVSQSPSNKVTEKGKDVELRCDPISGHTALYWYRQSLGQGLEFLIYFQGNSAPDKSGLPSDRFSAERTGGSVSTLTIQRTQQEDSAVYLCASSLASGETQYFGPGTRLLVL.